The 28 T cell receptor beta chains below were found in one sample sequenced in a study of blood T cell repertoires in COVID-19. Data came from immunoSEQ multiplex PCR; TCRdb stores just in-frame clones and leaves some out. The table includes some 120,000 clones, just under 80% detected once. Sequenced material: peripheral blood. The receptors were gathered from a human donor in a cohort sampled during active COVID-19.

The chain recombines TRBV19 with TRBJ2-2; a possible D gene is TRBD2 (6 bases). Germline CDR1 reads LNHDA; CDR2 reads SQIVND (reference sequence). The CDR3 runs to 15 residues. Trimming took 10 bases from V and 5 from J, leaving 20 bases between them. CDR3 sequence (DNA): TGTGCCACCCGACCCCCGGGAGTAGAAACCGGGGAGCTGTTTTTT. Translation: CATRPPGVETGELFF.

This clone was counted between two and nine times. The chain links TRBV4-2 to TRBJ2-1; 8 bases are a match to TRBD2. Germline V gene data show CDR1 as LGHNA and CDR2 as YNFKEQ. J lost 9 bases, V lost 1 base, and 11 bases had no gene match. CDR3 length: 16 amino acids. CDR3 sequence: CASSQAPAGGLVEQFF. Written as DNA, the CDR3 is TGTGCCAGCAGCCAAGCTCCGGCGGGGGGCCTTGTTGAGCAGTTCTTC.

V is TRBV10-3 and J is TRBJ2-7; 9 nucleotides align to TRBD1. The V gene end was trimmed by 2 bases and the J gene end by 4 bases; junction bases not matched to a gene: 6. The CDR3 has 15 residues. Germline V gene sequence: CDR1 ENHRY, CDR2 SYGVKD. CDR3 sequence reads: CAISEQTGGNYEQYF. The CDR3 bases are TGTGCCATCAGTGAGCAGACAGGGGGGAATTACGAGCAGTACTTC.

V usage is TRBV6-5 and J usage is TRBJ1-4, with D perhaps matching TRBD1 (5 bases). The length of the CDR3 is 14 residues. Per germline, CDR1 MNHEY and CDR2 SVGAGI. V was clipped by 2 bases and J by 5 bases, with 9 bases between them. Here the CDR3 DNA reads TGTGCCAGCAGTTACGGTCAGGGCAATGAAAAACTGTTTTTT. Translating gives CASSYGQGNEKLFF.

The V call is TRBV18, the J call TRBJ1-5; a possible D gene is TRBD1 (6 bases). V lost 1 base and J lost 0, with 10 bases in between. The CDR3 length is 16 residues. Looked up from germline, CDR1 is KGHSH and CDR2 is LQKENI. CDR3 coding DNA: TGTGCCAGCTCACCACGACAGGTTGATAGCAATCAGCCCCAGCATTTT. Translating gives CASSPRQVDSNQPQHF.

The rearrangement joins TRBV5-8 to TRBJ2-5; 14 positions agree with TRBD2. The trim removed 4 bases at V and 1 base at J, leaving 6 bases unmatched. The CDR3 has 17 residues. CDR1 SGHTS and CDR2 YDEGEE come from the germline V gene. This CDR3 reads CASSAGLAGGFQETQYF. The CDR3 coding sequence is TGTGCCAGCAGCGCAGGACTAGCGGGGGGCTTCCAAGAGACCCAGTACTTC.

The CDR3 nucleotides read TGTGCCAGCAGCTTAGCGGTGGGGCGACAGCGAGAGACCCAGTACTTC. Its translation: CASSLAVGRQRETQYF. The rearrangement uses TRBV7-2 and TRBJ2-5, with D maybe TRBD1 (5 bases). CDR3 length: 16 amino acids. Between the trimmed V and J ends, which lost 0 bases and 4 bases, there was a span of 15 bases. Looked up from germline, CDR1 is SGHTA and CDR2 is FQGNSA.

The DNA of the CDR3 is TGTGCCAGCAGCCCCGGGGACTCAACTAATGAAAAACTGTTTTTT. This sequence encodes CASSPGDSTNEKLFF. The rearrangement uses TRBV6-2 or TRBV6-3 and TRBJ1-4, with D perhaps TRBD1 (5 bases). V lost 6 bases, J lost 0 bases, and 11 bases lay in between. The CDR3 is 15 residues long. CDR1 is MNHEY and CDR2 is SVGEGT in the germline V gene.

The chain links TRBV6-1 to TRBJ2-2, with 9 bases identical to TRBD1. Germline V CDR1 and CDR2: MNHNS, SASEGT. CDR3 size: 16 residues. V shed 1 base, J shed 6 bases, and the junction held 6 bases outside the gene matches. CDR3 coding DNA: TGTGCCAGCAGTGAAGGAGGGACAGGGTGGTCCGGGGAGCTGTTTTTT. It translates to CASSEGGTGWSGELFF.

This clone was counted a single time. V usage is TRBV5-1 and J usage is TRBJ1-4, with TRBD1 matching over 10 bases. Trimming took 7 bases from V and 6 from J; bases not matched to a gene: 6. Germline CDR1 and CDR2: SGHRS and YFSETQ. This CDR3 region has 14 residues. The CDR3 loop reads CASQPGTGDEKLFF. The CDR3 DNA sequence: TGCGCCAGCCAGCCCGGGACAGGGGATGAAAAACTGTTTTTT.

This sequence joins TRBV5-1 and TRBJ1-6, with 9 positions matching TRBD1. The CDR3 consists of 15 residues. Germline CDR1 reads SGHRS; CDR2 reads YFSETQ. V shed 4 bases, J shed 9 bases, and the junction held 8 bases outside the gene matches. The CDR3 region is CASSPGTGTVSPLHF. CDR3 DNA sequence: TGCGCCAGCAGCCCAGGGACAGGGACTGTTTCACCCCTCCACTTT.

The gene calls are TRBV5-8 and TRBJ1-1, with D possibly being TRBD1 (5 bases). This CDR3 spans 14 amino acids. Trimming stripped 3 bases from V and 10 bases from J, with 19 bases between. The V gene's germline CDR1 is SGHTS and CDR2 YDEGEE. CDR3 loop: CASSSPIRRTTAFF. The CDR3 DNA sequence: TGTGCCAGCAGCTCCCCAATTAGAAGGACAACAGCTTTCTTT.

V gene TRBV6-5 combines with J gene TRBJ2-7, with 10 bases that match TRBD1. Looked up from germline, CDR1 is MNHEY and CDR2 is SVGAGI. The CDR3 is 15 amino acids. The CDR3 DNA reads TGTGTCTCGTCGGATGGGACAGGGGTGCCAAACGAGCAGTACTTC. Protein: CVSSDGTGVPNEQYF.

V is TRBV5-1 and J is TRBJ2-7, with D possibly matching TRBD2 (5 bases). The CDR3 runs 17 residues. Germline CDR1 and CDR2: SGHRS and YFSETQ. The ends were cut back, 0 bases at V and 0 bases at J, with 16 bases in the middle. The CDR3 DNA reads TGCGCCAGCAGCTTGGAACCCTTCCGGAGGAGCTCCTACGAGCAGTACTTC. It is translated as CASSLEPFRRSSYEQYF.

This chain joins TRBV19 and TRBJ1-4; D gene ambiguous. Trimming stripped 2 bases from V and 6 bases from J, with 13 bases between. The CDR3 length is 15 residues. The germline gives CDR1 LNHDA, CDR2 SQIVND (reference sequence). CDR3 amino acids: CASSILGRLDEKLFF. Written as DNA, the CDR3 is TGTGCCAGTAGTATACTTGGCCGATTGGATGAAAAACTGTTTTTT.

The rearrangement joins TRBV7-2 to TRBJ1-2; 7 bases line up with TRBD1. In germline, CDR1 is SGHTA, CDR2 FQGNSA. With 5 bases clipped from V and 1 base from J, the junction kept 10 bases outside the gene matches. The CDR3 has 16 residues. The CDR3 loop is CASSPHTGAVNYGYTF. The CDR3 DNA reads TGTGCCAGCAGCCCGCATACAGGGGCAGTTAACTATGGCTACACCTTC.

V is TRBV19 and J is TRBJ2-7; 7 bases line up with TRBD1. From germline, CDR1 is LNHDA and CDR2 SQIVND (reference sequence). Trimming at V came to 10 bases and at J to 3 bases, leaving 6 bases not matched to a gene. CDR3 length: 12 residues. For the CDR3, the DNA is TGTGCCATTTGGACAGGAGACTACGAGCAGTACTTC. It is translated as CAIWTGDYEQYF.

The V gene is TRBV5-1, the J gene TRBJ1-1; possible D gene TRBD1, 5 bases. Germline V gene sequence: CDR1 SGHRS, CDR2 YFSETQ. Trimming took off 2 bases at V and 0 bases at J, with 8 bases between the two ends. The CDR3 sequence is 14 residues long. The CDR3: CASSFAGLNTEAFF. Written as DNA, the CDR3 is TGCGCCAGCAGCTTCGCAGGGTTGAACACTGAAGCTTTCTTT.

The rearrangement links TRBV28 to TRBJ1-5, with D hard to call. This CDR3 has 15 amino acids. Germline V gene lookup returns CDR1 MDHEN and CDR2 SYDVKM. The V gene lost 3 bases and the J gene lost 2 bases, with 11 bases spanning the gap. The CDR3 here is CASSFQAGGNQPQHF. CDR3 in DNA: TGTGCCAGCAGTTTCCAGGCAGGTGGCAATCAGCCCCAGCATTTT.

The rearrangement uses TRBV4-2 and TRBJ2-7; 9 bases agree with TRBD1. V trimming: 0 bases; J trimming: 2 bases; junction bases outside the gene matches: 2. Germline V CDR1 and CDR2: LGHNA, YNFKEQ. The CDR3 loop spans 15 amino acids. CDR3 sequence: CASSQERTGAYEQYF. The CDR3 nucleotides are TGTGCCAGCAGCCAAGAAAGGACAGGGGCCTACGAGCAGTACTTC.

In this sample, this clone turned up many times. The CDR3 sequence is CASNLAGGLYEQYF. The CDR3 DNA follows: TGTGCCAGCAACCTAGCGGGAGGCTTATACGAGCAGTACTTC. The chain joins TRBV2 to TRBJ2-7; 11 bases are a match to TRBD2. The CDR3 consists of 14 residues. Germline-derived CDR1 and CDR2 are SNHLY and FYNNEI. With 7 bases clipped from V and 4 bases from J, the junction kept 6 bases outside the gene matches.

This chain links TRBV20-1 with TRBJ2-7; the D gene is possibly TRBD1 (6 bases). Germline V CDR1 and CDR2: DFQATT, SNEGSKA (reference sequence). Deletions cut 3 bases from V and 3 bases from J, with 9 bases between. The length of the CDR3 is 12 residues. This CDR3 reads CSASGQSYEQYF. The CDR3 DNA follows: TGCAGTGCTAGTGGACAGAGCTACGAGCAGTACTTC.

This clone occurred many times. The chain has TRBV7-3 and TRBJ2-7; 7 positions match TRBD1. Germline trimming cut 4 bases from V and 6 bases from J; bases unmatched to any gene: 3. In germline, CDR1 is SGHTA, CDR2 FQGTGA. This CDR3 is built from 12 residues. The CDR3 sequence is CASSSPGGEQYF. CDR3 DNA: TGTGCCAGCAGCTCGCCAGGGGGCGAGCAGTACTTC. The complete variable domain, with remaining parts taken from reference TRBV7-3 and TRBJ2-7, reads GAGVSQTPSNKVTEKGKYVELRCDPISGHTALYWYRQSLGQGPEFLIYFQGTGAADDSGLPNDRFFAVRPEGSVSTLKIQRTERGDSAVYLCASSSPGGEQYFGPGTRLTVT.

The rearrangement joins TRBV5-4 to TRBJ2-7; 8 bases agree with TRBD2. V was pared by 4 bases and J by 3 bases, with 9 bases of the junction left unmatched. The CDR3 has 15 amino acids. CDR1 is SGHNT and CDR2 is YYREEE in the germline V gene (reference sequence). CDR3 sequence (DNA): TGTGCCAGCAGCCGGGGGGGAGGTATGGTCTACGAGCAGTACTTC. It translates to CASSRGGGMVYEQYF.

The V and J genes are TRBV7-2 and TRBJ2-1; 10 bases fit TRBD2. With 0 bases clipped from V and 6 bases from J, the junction kept 5 bases outside the gene matches. The CDR3 covers 16 residues. Germline V gene data show CDR1 as SGHTA and CDR2 as FQGNSA. The DNA for the CDR3 is TGTGCCAGCAGCTTAGCAGGGACTAGCGCCATCAATGAGCAGTTCTTC. It yields the protein CASSLAGTSAINEQFF.

The rearrangement uses TRBV28 and TRBJ2-5, with 8 bases that match TRBD1. Trimming took 1 base from V and 8 from J; bases not matched to a gene: 6. CDR3 size: 14 residues. CDR1 is MDHEN and CDR2 is SYDVKM in the germline V gene. CDR3 sequence (DNA): TGTGCCAGCAGTTTATCGGGGACAGGTGGTACCCAGTACTTC. Residues: CASSLSGTGGTQYF.

The V gene is TRBV30, the J gene TRBJ1-5, with 9 nucleotides matching TRBD1. Germline assignment: CDR1 GTSNPN and CDR2 SVGIG (reference sequence). The ends lost 1 base at V and 7 bases at J; junction bases unmatched: 8. The CDR3 sequence is 15 residues long. The DNA of the CDR3 is TGTGCCTGGAGTGACACAGGGGGCTCTAAACAGCCCCAGCATTTT. It encodes CAWSDTGGSKQPQHF.

The V call is TRBV28, the J call TRBJ1-2; 7 positions agree with TRBD1. Germline trimming cut 5 bases from V and 5 bases from J; bases unmatched to any gene: 11. The CDR3 consists of 15 residues. CDR1 is MDHEN and CDR2 is SYDVKM in the germline V gene. For the CDR3, the DNA is TGTGCCAGCAGTACCACAGGGGACAGAAGGTATGGCTACACCTTC. Translation: CASSTTGDRRYGYTF.